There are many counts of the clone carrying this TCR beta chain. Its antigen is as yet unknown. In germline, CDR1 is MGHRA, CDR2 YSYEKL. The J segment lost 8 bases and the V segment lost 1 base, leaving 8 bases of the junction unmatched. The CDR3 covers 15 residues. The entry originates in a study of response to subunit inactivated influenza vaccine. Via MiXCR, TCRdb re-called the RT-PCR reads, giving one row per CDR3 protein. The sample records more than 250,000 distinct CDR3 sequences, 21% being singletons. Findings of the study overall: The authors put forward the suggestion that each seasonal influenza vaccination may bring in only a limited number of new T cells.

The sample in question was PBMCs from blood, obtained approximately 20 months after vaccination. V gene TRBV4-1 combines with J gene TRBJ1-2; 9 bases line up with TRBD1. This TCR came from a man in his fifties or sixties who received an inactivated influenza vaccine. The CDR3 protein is CASSQVLDRGRGYTF. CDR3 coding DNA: TGCGCCAGCAGCCAAGTATTGGACAGGGGCCGGGGCTACACCTTC.